Listed below are T cell receptor beta chains from one sample, sequenced in a study of shared T cell receptors in the human thymus. Some clones are missing from TCRdb's copy, which holds only in-frame ones; the method was immunoSEQ multiplex PCR. The table lists a few hundred thousand clones, around 95% of them singletons. The sequenced material came from thymocytes. These receptors originate from a human donor. CDR3s include the opening cysteine and the closing phenylalanine or tryptophan. The D gene is left open where the match is weak. Rows may omit the clone size; those that give it use once, few, many or a size class.

TRBV4-3	TRBD2	TRBJ2-1	.	TGCGCCAGCAGCCAAGAACTGTCCCCCCCACAACTAGCGGATGATTACAATGAGCAGTTCTTC	CASSQELSPPQLADDYNEQFF
TRBV4-2	.	TRBJ2-5	.	TGTGCCAGCAGCCCCATAGTTCAAGAGACCCAGTACTTC	CASSPIVQETQYF
TRBV6-1	TRBD1	TRBJ1-2	.	TGTGCCAGCAGTGAGAAACAAATTAACAGGGGGTCTAGAAATGGCTACACCTTC	CASSEKQINRGSRNGYTF
TRBV27	TRBD1	TRBJ2-3	.	TGTGCCAGCAGTTTATTACTCCAAGAATCCGGGACAGGGGGCGTTGGGGATACGCAGTATTTT	CASSLLLQESGTGGVGDTQYF
TRBV27	.	TRBJ2-6	.	TGTGCCAGCACCAGAGGAGGGGCCAACGTCCTGACTTTC	CASTRGGANVLTF
TRBV9	TRBD2	TRBJ2-1	.	TGTGCCAGCAGCACCCCGGGACTAGCGGGGCGGATGGATGAGCAGTTCTTC	CASSTPGLAGRMDEQFF
TRBV5-4	TRBD2	TRBJ2-2	.	TGTGCCAGCGGGAGCGGGGCCAACACCGGGGAGCTGTTTTTT	CASGSGANTGELFF
TRBV7-9	.	TRBJ2-7	.	TGTGCCAGCAGCTGTGGAGGGCCCTACGAGCAGTACTTC	CASSCGGPYEQYF
TRBV14	.	TRBJ1-1	.	TGTGCCAGCAGCCAAGACGATCCCGGGGACACTGAAGCTTTCTTT	CASSQDDPGDTEAFF
TRBV15	.	TRBJ1-5	.	TGTGCCACCAGCCTCGGACAGACGAGCAATCAGCCCCAGCATTTT	CATSLGQTSNQPQHF
TRBV28	.	TRBJ1-4	.	TGTGCCAGCAGGGAGGGAGATTCTAATGAAAAACTGTTTTTT	CASREGDSNEKLFF
TRBV20-1	.	TRBJ2-7	.	TGCAGTGCTAAAAGGCGCGAGCAGTACTTC	CSAKRREQYF
TRBV10-3	.	TRBJ1-1	.	TGTGCCATCAGTGAGTCTGAGGAAGGGAGGGGTTTGAACACTGAAGCTTTCTTT	CAISESEEGRGLNTEAFF
TRBV7-6	.	TRBJ2-1	.	TGTGCCAGCAGCCCCATGGGGGGAAAGAGGAGGAATGAGCAGTTCTTC	CASSPMGGKRRNEQFF
TRBV29-1	TRBD1	TRBJ2-5	.	TGCAGCGTTGCCCGACAGGGTATACAGGAGACCCAGTACTTC	CSVARQGIQETQYF
TRBV4-1	TRBD2	TRBJ2-1	.	TGCGCCAGCAGCCCCGCGACTAGCGGCAATGAGCAGTTCTTC	CASSPATSGNEQFF
TRBV6-4	TRBD1	TRBJ1-4	.	TGTGCCAGCAGTCCCGGGACAGGAAATGAAAAACTGTTTTTT	CASSPGTGNEKLFF
TRBV9	.	TRBJ1-1	once	TGTGCCAGCAGCGTAGGGGGTCGGACTGAAGCTTTCTTT	CASSVGGRTEAFF
TRBV4-2	TRBD2	TRBJ2-2	.	TGTGCCAGCAGCCAAGATGGGGAGGGAGGTGGCCCCGGGGAGCTGTTTTTT	CASSQDGEGGGPGELFF
TRBV7-4	.	TRBJ1-1	.	TGTGCCAGCAGCTTCCCGAGGTTCGACACTGAAGCTTTCTTT	CASSFPRFDTEAFF
TRBV28	TRBD1	TRBJ1-2	.	TGTGCCAGCAGTTTCGCGGGACAGGGAGAAATTAACTATGGCTACACCTTC	CASSFAGQGEINYGYTF
TRBV25-1	.	TRBJ1-5	.	TGTGCCAGCCGACCTCAGGGTCTTGGGCAGCCCCAGCATTTT	CASRPQGLGQPQHF
TRBV27	.	TRBJ2-2	.	TGTGCCAGTTCATGGGCCCCAGGGGTCAACACCGGGGAGCTGTTTTTT	CASSWAPGVNTGELFF
TRBV19	.	TRBJ1-5	.	TGTGCCAGTAGTATTGGACTTAGGCCGGGCCATAGCAATCAGCCCCAGCATTTT	CASSIGLRPGHSNQPQHF
TRBV4-3	TRBD2	TRBJ2-7	.	TGCGCCAGCAGCCAAGATGGGACTAGCGGTATGGGCTACGAGCAGTACTTC	CASSQDGTSGMGYEQYF
TRBV30	TRBD2	TRBJ2-1	.	TGTGCCTGGAGTTCGCGGGAGGGCACCAATGAGCAGTTCTTC	CAWSSREGTNEQFF
TRBV10-3	.	TRBJ2-7	.	TGTGCCATCAGTGCCTCCTTTGTTTTGGGTCCCTCGTGCTACGAGCAGTACTTC	CAISASFVLGPSCYEQYF
TRBV19	.	TRBJ1-3	.	TGTGCCAGTAGTACCCGACAGGACTCTGGAAACACCATATATTTT	CASSTRQDSGNTIYF
TRBV18	.	TRBJ2-7	.	TGTGCCAGCTCATCGCTGCGGGACAAAACCTACGAGCAGTACTTC	CASSSLRDKTYEQYF
TRBV7-9	.	TRBJ2-3	.	TGTGCCAGCAGCTTAGCGAAACAGGGATTGGGTGTCACAGATACGCAGTATTTT	CASSLAKQGLGVTDTQYF
TRBV27	.	TRBJ1-1	.	TGTGCCAGCAGGACAAACCCTCGGCCTCCCGTGAAGGTTTTCTTT	CASRTNPRPPVKVFF
TRBV5-6	.	TRBJ1-4	.	TGTGCCAGCAGCATGGGGCGACAGCCGAGTAATGAAAAACTGTTTTTT	CASSMGRQPSNEKLFF
TRBV28	.	TRBJ2-1	once	TGTGCCAGCACTAAATCGGTGACAGTCTCCTACAATGAGCAGTTCTTC	CASTKSVTVSYNEQFF
TRBV5-4	.	TRBJ2-1	.	TGTGCCAGCAGCCCGAGTGGAAGGAGAATAGGGGATGAGCAGTTCTTC	CASSPSGRRIGDEQFF
TRBV5-8	TRBD1	TRBJ1-1	.	TGTGCCAGCAGCTTAAGGACAGGGGTTACTGAAGCTTTCTTT	CASSLRTGVTEAFF
TRBV11-2	.	TRBJ2-7	.	TGTGCCAGCAGCTTATCCGGCCTCTACGAGCAGTACTTC	CASSLSGLYEQYF
TRBV7-9	TRBD2	TRBJ2-1	.	TGTGCCAGCAGACCAAGGCTCAACGGGACTAGCGGGAGAGAAGAGCAGTTCTTC	CASRPRLNGTSGREEQFF
TRBV28	TRBD2	TRBJ2-3	.	TGTGCCAGCAGCGAAAGGACTAGCGGGAGATTCGCAGATACGCAGTATTTT	CASSERTSGRFADTQYF
TRBV27	.	TRBJ2-7	few	TGTGCCAGCAGCCCAAATCGCAGTCCCCTTAGGCGGCAGTACTTC	CASSPNRSPLRRQYF
TRBV7-2	TRBD2	TRBJ2-1	.	TGTGCCAGCAGCTCCGGGGGGGAGGGCCGGTACAATGAGCAGTTCTTC	CASSSGGEGRYNEQFF
TRBV5-1	TRBD2	TRBJ2-5	.	TGCGCCAGCAGCGGGGGGACTAGCGAAGAGACCCAGTACTTC	CASSGGTSEETQYF